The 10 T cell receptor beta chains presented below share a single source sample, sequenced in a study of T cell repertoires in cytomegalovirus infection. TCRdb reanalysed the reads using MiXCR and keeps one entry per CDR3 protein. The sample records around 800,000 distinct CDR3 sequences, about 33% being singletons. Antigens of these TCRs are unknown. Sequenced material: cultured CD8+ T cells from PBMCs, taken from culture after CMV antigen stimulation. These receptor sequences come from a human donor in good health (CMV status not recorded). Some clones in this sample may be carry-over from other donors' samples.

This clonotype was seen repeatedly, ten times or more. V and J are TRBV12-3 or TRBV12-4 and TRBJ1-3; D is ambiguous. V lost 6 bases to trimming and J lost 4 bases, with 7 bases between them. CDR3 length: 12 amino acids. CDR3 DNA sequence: TGTGCCAGCAGCTTTGAGGGAAACACCATATATTTT. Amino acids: CASSFEGNTIYF.

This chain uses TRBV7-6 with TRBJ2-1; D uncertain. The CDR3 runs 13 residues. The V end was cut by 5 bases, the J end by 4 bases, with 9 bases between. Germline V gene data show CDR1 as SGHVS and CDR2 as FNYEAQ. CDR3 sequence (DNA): TGTGCCAGCAGCGAATTAGATTACAATGAGCAGTTCTTC. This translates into CASSELDYNEQFF.

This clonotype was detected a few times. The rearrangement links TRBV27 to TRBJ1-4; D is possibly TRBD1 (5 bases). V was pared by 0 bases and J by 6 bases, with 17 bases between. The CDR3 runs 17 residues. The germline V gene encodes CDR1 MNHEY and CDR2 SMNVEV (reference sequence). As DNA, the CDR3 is TGTGCCAGCAGTTTATCGGGGCCAGTGGGAATTTATGAAAAACTGTTTTTT. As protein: CASSLSGPVGIYEKLFF.

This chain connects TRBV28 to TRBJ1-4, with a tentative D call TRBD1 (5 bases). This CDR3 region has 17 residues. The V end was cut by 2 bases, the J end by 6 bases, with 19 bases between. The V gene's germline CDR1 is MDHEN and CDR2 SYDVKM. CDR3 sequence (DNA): TGTGCCAGCAGTTTAGTCAGGGACCGGCCTTCGGATGAAAAACTGTTTTTT. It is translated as CASSLVRDRPSDEKLFF.

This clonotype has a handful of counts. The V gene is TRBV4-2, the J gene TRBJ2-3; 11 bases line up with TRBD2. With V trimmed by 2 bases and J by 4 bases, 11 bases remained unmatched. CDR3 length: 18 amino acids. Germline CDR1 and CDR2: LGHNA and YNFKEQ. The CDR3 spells CASSQRYSGGAFADTQYF. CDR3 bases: TGTGCCAGCAGCCAACGATATAGCGGGGGGGCCTTCGCAGATACGCAGTATTTT.

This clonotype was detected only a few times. The CDR3: CASSLAAGGFDEQFF. The CDR3 region has the DNA TGCGCCAGCAGCCTGGCCGCGGGGGGATTTGATGAGCAGTTCTTC. The chain links TRBV5-1 to TRBJ2-1, with 8 nucleotides matching TRBD2. V was clipped by 4 bases and J by 8 bases; unmatched bases: 11. Germline CDR1 SGHRS, CDR2 YFSETQ. This CDR3 is 15 amino acids long.

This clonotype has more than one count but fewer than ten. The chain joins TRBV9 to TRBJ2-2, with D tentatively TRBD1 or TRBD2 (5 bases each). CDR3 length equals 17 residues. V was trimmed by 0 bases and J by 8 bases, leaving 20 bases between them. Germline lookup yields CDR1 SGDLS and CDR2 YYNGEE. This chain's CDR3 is CASSVDWDRDSRGELFF. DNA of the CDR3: TGTGCCAGCAGCGTAGACTGGGACCGAGACTCGAGAGGGGAGCTGTTTTTT.

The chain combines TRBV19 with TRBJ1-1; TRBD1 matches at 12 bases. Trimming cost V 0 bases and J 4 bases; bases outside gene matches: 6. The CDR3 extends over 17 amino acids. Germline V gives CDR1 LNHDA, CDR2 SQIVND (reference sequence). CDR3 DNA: TGTGCCAGTAGTATAGATGGGACAGGGGGCGCGGGCACTGAAGCTTTCTTT. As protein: CASSIDGTGGAGTEAFF.

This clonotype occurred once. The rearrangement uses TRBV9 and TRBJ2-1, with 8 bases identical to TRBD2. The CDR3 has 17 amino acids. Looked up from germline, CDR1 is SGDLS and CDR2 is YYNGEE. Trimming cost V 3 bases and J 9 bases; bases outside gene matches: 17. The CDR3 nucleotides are TGTGCCAGCAGCGCGGGGGGGGGAAAACCCCCACAATTTGAGCAGTTCTTC. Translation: CASSAGGGKPPQFEQFF.

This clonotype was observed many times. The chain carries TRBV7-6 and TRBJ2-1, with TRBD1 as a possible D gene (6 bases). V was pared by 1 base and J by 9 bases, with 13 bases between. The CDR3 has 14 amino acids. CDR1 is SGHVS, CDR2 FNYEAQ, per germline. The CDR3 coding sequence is TGTGCCAGCAGCTTAGGCCAGGGGCGAGGTGAGCAGTTCTTC. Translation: CASSLGQGRGEQFF.